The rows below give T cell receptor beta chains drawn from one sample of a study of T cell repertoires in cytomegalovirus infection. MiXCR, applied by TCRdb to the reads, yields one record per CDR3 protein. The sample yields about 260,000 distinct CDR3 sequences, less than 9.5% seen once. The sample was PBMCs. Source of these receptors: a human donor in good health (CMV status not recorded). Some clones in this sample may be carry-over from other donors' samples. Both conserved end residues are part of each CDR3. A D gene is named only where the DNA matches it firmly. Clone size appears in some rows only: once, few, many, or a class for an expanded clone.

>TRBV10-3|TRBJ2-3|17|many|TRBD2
CAISESVGLVGTDTQYF
TGTGCCATCAGTGAGTCTGTGGGACTAGTTGGCACAGATACGCAGTATTTT
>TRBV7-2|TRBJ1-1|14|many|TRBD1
CASRPRTGSTEAFF
TGTGCCAGCAGGCCTCGGACAGGGTCCACTGAAGCTTTCTTT
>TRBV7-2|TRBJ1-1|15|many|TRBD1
CASSLTGGGRTEAFF
TGTGCCAGCAGCTTGACAGGGGGCGGGAGAACTGAAGCTTTCTTT
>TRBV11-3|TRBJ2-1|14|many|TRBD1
CASSSDRVRIEQFF
TGTGCCAGCAGCTCCGACAGGGTTCGTATTGAGCAGTTCTTC
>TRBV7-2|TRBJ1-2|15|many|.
CASSTIRQVFNGYTF
TGTGCCAGCAGCACTATCAGACAGGTCTTCAATGGCTACACCTTC
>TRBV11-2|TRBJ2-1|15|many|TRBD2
CASSSIAGGPGEQFF
TGTGCCAGCAGCTCCATAGCGGGGGGGCCGGGTGAGCAGTTCTTC
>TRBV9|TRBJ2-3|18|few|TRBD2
CASSVALPSGGGTDTQYF
TGTGCCAGCAGCGTAGCTCTCCCTAGCGGGGGGGGAACAGATACGCAGTATTTT
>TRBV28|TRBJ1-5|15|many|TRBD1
CASNPQQGRDQPQHF
TGTGCCAGCAACCCCCAACAGGGGCGGGATCAGCCCCAGCATTTT
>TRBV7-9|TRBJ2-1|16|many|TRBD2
CASSDTSGGGYNEQFF
TGTGCCAGCAGCGACACTAGCGGGGGAGGGTACAATGAGCAGTTCTTC
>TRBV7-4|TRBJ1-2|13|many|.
CASSLETNYGYTF
TGTGCCAGCAGCTTGGAAACTAACTATGGCTACACCTTC
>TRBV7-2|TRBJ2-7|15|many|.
CASSLERGRSYEQYF
TGTGCCAGCAGCTTAGAGAGGGGGAGATCGTACGAGCAGTACTTC
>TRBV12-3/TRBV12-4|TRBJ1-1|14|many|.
CASSFSVRNTEAFF
TGTGCCAGCAGTTTCTCGGTGCGGAACACTGAAGCTTTCTTT
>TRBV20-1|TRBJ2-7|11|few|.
CSAETGYEQYF
TGCAGTGCAGAAACAGGGTACGAGCAGTACTTC
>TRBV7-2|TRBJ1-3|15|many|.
CASSSGQHLGNTIYF
TGTGCCAGCAGCTCCGGACAGCATCTCGGAAACACCATATATTTT
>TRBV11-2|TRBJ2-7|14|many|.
CASSPVKSVGEQYF
TGTGCCAGCAGCCCCGTGAAATCCGTGGGCGAGCAGTACTTC
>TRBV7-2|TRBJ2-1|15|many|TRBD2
CASSPATSFYNEQFF
TGTGCCAGCAGCCCGGCGACTAGCTTTTACAATGAGCAGTTCTTC
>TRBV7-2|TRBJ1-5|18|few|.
CASSPTQTGHPSNQPQHF
TGTGCCAGCAGCCCGACACAGACAGGACACCCGAGCAATCAGCCCCAGCATTTT
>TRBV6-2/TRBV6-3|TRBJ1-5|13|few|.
CASSYMGNQPQHF
TGTGCCAGCAGTTACATGGGTAATCAGCCCCAGCATTTT
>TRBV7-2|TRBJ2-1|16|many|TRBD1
CASIPSGTGIYNEQFF
TGTGCCAGCATCCCCTCCGGGACAGGGATCTACAATGAGCAGTTCTTC
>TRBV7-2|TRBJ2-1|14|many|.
CASSLMGGHNEQFF
TGTGCCAGCAGCTTAATGGGGGGGCACAATGAGCAGTTCTTC
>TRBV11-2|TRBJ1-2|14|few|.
CASSLVGDLYGYTF
TGTGCCAGCAGCTTAGTAGGGGACCTCTATGGCTACACCTTC
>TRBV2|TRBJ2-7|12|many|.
CASSDEGYEQYF
TGTGCCAGCAGTGACGAGGGCTACGAGCAGTACTTC
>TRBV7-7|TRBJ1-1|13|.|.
CASSFDGGSEAFF
TGTGCTAGCAGCTTCGACGGGGGTAGTGAAGCTTTCTTT
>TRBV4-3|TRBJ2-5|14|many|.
CASSQGLVEETQYF
TGCGCCAGCAGCCAAGGACTAGTCGAAGAGACCCAGTACTTC
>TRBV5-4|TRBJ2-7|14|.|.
CASSSQLVPVEQYF
TGTGCCAGCAGCTCCCAACTAGTGCCAGTCGAGCAGTACTTC
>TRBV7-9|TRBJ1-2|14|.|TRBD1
CASSIGTGATGYTF
TGTGCCAGCAGCATCGGGACAGGGGCTACTGGCTACACCTTC
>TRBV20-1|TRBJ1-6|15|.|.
CSAREAGNYNSPLHF
TGCAGTGCTAGAGAGGCAGGGAACTATAATTCACCCCTCCACTTT
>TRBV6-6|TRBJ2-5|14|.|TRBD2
CASSIAGSGGTQYF
TGTGCCAGCAGTATAGCGGGGTCAGGAGGGACCCAGTACTTC
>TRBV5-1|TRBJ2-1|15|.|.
CASSLESLAYNEQFF
TGCGCCAGCAGCTTGGAGTCCCTAGCTTACAATGAGCAGTTCTTC
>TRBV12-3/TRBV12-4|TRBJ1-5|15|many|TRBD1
CASSPGQVVNQPQHF
TGTGCCAGCAGCCCGGGACAGGTCGTGAATCAGCCCCAGCATTTT
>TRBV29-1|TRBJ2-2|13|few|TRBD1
CSFDRGYTGELFF
TGCAGTTTTGACAGGGGATACACCGGGGAGCTGTTTTTT
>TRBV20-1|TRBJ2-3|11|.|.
CSARRGDTQYF
TGCAGTGCTAGAAGGGGTGATACGCAGTATTTT
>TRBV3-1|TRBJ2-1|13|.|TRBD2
CASSQTSGGEQFF
TGTGCCAGCAGCCAGACTAGCGGGGGTGAGCAGTTCTTC
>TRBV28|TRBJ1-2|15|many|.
CASRFRDWDNYGYTF
TGTGCCAGCAGGTTCCGGGACTGGGATAACTATGGCTACACCTTC
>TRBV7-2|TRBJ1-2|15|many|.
CASSSSGASNYGYTF
TGTGCCAGCAGCTCATCAGGGGCCTCTAACTATGGCTACACCTTC
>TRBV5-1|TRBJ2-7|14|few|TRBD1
CASSAPGTGAEQYF
TGCGCCAGCAGCGCCCCCGGGACAGGGGCTGAGCAGTACTTC
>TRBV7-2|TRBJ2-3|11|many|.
CASSSDYPQYF
TGTGCCAGCAGCTCCGACTATCCGCAGTATTTT
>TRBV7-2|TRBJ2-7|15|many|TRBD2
CASSSLAGSSYEQYF
TGTGCCAGCAGCTCCCTAGCGGGTTCCTCCTACGAGCAGTACTTC
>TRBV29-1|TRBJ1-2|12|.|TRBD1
CSGETGNYGYTF
TGCAGCGGGGAGACAGGGAACTATGGCTACACCTTC
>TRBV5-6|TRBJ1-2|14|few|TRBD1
CASSLNRGISGYTF
TGTGCCAGCAGCTTGAACAGGGGAATTAGCGGCTACACCTTC
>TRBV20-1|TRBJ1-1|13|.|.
CSARGSDGTEAFF
TGCAGTGCTAGGGGGTCAGATGGGACTGAAGCTTTCTTT
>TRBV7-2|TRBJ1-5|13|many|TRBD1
CASSLDRGEPQHF
TGTGCCAGCAGCTTAGACAGGGGCGAACCCCAGCATTTT
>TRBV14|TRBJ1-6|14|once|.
CASSQAPGYSPLHF
TGTGCCAGCAGCCAAGCCCCCGGATACTCACCCCTCCACTTT
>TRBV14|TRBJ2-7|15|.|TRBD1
CASSPPGTGFYEQYF
TGTGCCAGCAGCCCTCCGGGGACAGGGTTCTACGAGCAGTACTTC
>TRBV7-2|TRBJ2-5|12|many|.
CASSLAVETQYF
TGTGCCAGCAGCTTAGCCGTAGAGACCCAGTACTTC
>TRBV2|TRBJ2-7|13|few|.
CASHRDQAYEQYF
TGTGCCAGTCACCGGGACCAAGCCTACGAGCAGTACTTC
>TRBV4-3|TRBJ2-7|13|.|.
CASSREEYYEQYF
TGCGCCAGCAGCCGAGAGGAGTACTACGAGCAGTACTTC
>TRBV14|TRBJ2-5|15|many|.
CASSQGIYQGETQYF
TGTGCCAGCAGCCAAGGGATCTACCAGGGGGAGACCCAGTACTTC
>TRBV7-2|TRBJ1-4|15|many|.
CASSLWGPGNEKLFF
TGTGCCAGCAGCTTGTGGGGGCCGGGTAATGAAAAACTGTTTTTT
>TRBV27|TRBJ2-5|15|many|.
CASSQPGTSKETQYF
TGTGCCAGCAGTCAGCCAGGGACTTCTAAAGAGACCCAGTACTTC
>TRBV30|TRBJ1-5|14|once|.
CAWSVRGVHQPQHF
TGTGCCTGGAGTGTACGGGGTGTTCATCAGCCCCAGCATTTT